What follows is one T cell receptor (beta chain) and its context. The antigen is unknown. Expansion of antigen-specific CD4+ T cells with viral peptide pools was carried out by the ViraFEST assay before sequencing. Following 10 days of culture, CD4+ T cells were isolated. Every participant took two doses of the BNT162b2 or mRNA-1273 vaccine. Having tested negative for nucleocapsid antibodies, the vaccine recipients showed no prior SARS-CoV-2 infection. Peptides at approximately 10 ug/ml and IL-2 at about 10 IU/ml were added to a few million PBMC per well. This sample was taken from a study of vaccination effects on CD4 cells after COVID-19. V lost 2 bases and J lost 3, with 11 bases in between. The CDR3 is 15 residues long. Data came from immunoSEQ multiplex PCR; TCRdb stores just in-frame clones and leaves some out. The sample has tens of thousands of clones; about 79% are singletons. Overall study results and limits: After vaccination of healthy people, only 1 of 255 vaccine-induced clones cross-reacted with common cold coronaviruses.

This specimen consisted of CD4+ T cells from PBMCs cultured with SARS-CoV-2 spike peptides, obtained after COVID-19 vaccination. V and J are TRBV6-7 and TRBJ1-5; D not resolved. TRBV6-7 is an ORF for which the function is uncertain. This TCR was sampled from a human donor who received a COVID-19 vaccine. Some clones in this sample may be carry-over from other donors' samples. The CDR3 protein is CASSYPRVNNQPQHF. The CDR3 bases are TGTGCCAGCAGTTACCCTAGGGTTAACAATCAGCCCCAGCATTTT.